This T cell receptor (beta chain) came from a study of metastatic and nonmetastatic thyroid tumors. On the study more broadly: Repertoire data that came from the blood and tumor or nodule tissue of malignant and benign thyroid patients were compared.

Patients were all untreated before their thyroid surgery. The V gene end was trimmed by 5 bases and the J gene end by 4 bases; junction bases not matched to a gene: 7. The CDR3 has 14 residues. Germline V gene sequence: CDR1 SGHAT, CDR2 FQNNGV. How the authors handled the data: Clinicopathological groups differed in CDR3, with these differences serving to build a distant-metastasis classifier for papillary thyroid cancer. TCRdb re-analyzed the PCR reads using MiXCR. These V and J calls are TCRdb output, not the study's own analysis. The table shows under 25,000 clones, with around a quarter occurring only once.

The sequence came from a female donor with papillary thyroid cancer or a benign thyroid nodule (not recorded which). Some clones in this sample may be carry-over from other donors' samples. The rearrangement links TRBV11-2 to TRBJ2-7, with 8 bases identical to TRBD1. What was sequenced was blood. CDR3 in amino acids: CASSQSGGPYEQYF. The CDR3, as DNA: TGTGCCAGCAGCCAATCAGGGGGCCCTTACGAGCAGTACTTC.